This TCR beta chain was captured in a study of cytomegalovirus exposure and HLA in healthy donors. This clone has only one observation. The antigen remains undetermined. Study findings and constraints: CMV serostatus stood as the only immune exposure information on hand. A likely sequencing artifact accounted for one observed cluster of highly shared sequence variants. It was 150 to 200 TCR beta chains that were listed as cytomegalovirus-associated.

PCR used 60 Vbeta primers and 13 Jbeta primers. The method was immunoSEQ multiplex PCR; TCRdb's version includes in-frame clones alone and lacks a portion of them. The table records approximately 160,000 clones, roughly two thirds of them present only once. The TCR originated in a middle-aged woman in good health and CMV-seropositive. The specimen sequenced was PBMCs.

Here the CDR3 DNA reads TGTGCCAGCAGGCCCAGCTGGCGGAATGAAAAACTGTTTTTT. It specifies CASRPSWRNEKLFF. The chain recombines TRBV7-8 with TRBJ1-4; D call uncertain. CDR1 and CDR2 from the germline V gene are SGHVS and FQNEAQ. The CDR3 totals 14 residues. Trimming shortened V by 6 bases and J by 5 bases, and 13 bases separated the two germline ends.